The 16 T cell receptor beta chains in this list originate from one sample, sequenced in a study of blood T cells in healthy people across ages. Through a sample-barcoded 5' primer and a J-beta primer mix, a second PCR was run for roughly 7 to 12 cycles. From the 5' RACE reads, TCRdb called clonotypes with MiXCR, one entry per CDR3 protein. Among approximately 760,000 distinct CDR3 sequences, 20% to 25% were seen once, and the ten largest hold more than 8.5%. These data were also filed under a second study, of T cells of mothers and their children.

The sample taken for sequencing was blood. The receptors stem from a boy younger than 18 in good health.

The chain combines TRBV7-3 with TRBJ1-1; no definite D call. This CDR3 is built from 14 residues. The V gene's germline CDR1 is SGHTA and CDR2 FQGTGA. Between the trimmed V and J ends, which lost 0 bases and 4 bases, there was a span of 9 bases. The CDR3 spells CASSLTAKSTEAFF. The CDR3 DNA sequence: TGTGCCAGCAGCTTAACCGCCAAGAGCACTGAAGCTTTCTTT.

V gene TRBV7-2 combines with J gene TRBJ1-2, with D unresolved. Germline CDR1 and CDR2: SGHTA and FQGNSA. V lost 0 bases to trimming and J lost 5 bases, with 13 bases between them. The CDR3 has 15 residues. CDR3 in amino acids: CASSLALGVEYGYTF. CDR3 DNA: TGTGCCAGCAGCTTAGCGCTGGGTGTGGAGTATGGCTACACCTTC.

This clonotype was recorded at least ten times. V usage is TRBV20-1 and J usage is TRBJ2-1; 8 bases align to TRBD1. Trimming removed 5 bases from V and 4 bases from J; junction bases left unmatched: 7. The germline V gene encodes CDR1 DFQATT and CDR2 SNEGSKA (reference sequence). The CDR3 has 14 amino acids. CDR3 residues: CSARDRGPYNEQFF. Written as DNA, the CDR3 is TGCAGTGCTCGTGACAGGGGACCATACAATGAGCAGTTCTTC.

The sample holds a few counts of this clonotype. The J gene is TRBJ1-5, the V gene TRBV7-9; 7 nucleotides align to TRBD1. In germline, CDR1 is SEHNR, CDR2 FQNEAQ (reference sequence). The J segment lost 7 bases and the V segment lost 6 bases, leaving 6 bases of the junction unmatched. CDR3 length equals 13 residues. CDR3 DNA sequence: TGTGCCAGCAGTTCGACAGGGACGCAGCCCCAGCATTTT. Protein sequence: CASSSTGTQPQHF.

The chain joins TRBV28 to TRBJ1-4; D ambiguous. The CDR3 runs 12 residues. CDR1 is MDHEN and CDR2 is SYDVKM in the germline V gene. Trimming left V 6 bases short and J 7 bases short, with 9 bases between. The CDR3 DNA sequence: TGTGCCAGCAGACGCGATTTTGAAAAACTGTTTTTT. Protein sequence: CASRRDFEKLFF.

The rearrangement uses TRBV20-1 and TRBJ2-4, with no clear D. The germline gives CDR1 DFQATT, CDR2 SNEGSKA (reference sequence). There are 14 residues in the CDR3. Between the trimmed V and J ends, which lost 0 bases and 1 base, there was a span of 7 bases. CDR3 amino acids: CSARDEAAKNIQYF. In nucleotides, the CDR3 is TGCAGTGCTAGAGATGAGGCGGCCAAAAACATTCAGTACTTC.

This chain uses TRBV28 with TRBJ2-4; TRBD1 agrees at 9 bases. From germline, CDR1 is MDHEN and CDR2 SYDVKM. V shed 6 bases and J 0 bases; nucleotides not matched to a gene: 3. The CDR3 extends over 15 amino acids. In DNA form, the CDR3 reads TGTGCCAGCAGGACAGGGGGTATAGCCAAAAACATTCAGTACTTC. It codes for CASRTGGIAKNIQYF.

The DNA for the CDR3 is TGTGCCAGCAGTCCTTGGGACGGCGGCTCCTACAATGAGCAGTTCTTC. This codes for CASSPWDGGSYNEQFF. This sequence joins TRBV27 and TRBJ2-1; D could derive from TRBD1 or TRBD2 (5 bases each). The V gene lost 5 bases and the J gene lost 0 bases, with 14 bases spanning the gap. Germline CDR1 and CDR2: MNHEY and SMNVEV (reference sequence). The CDR3 covers 16 residues.

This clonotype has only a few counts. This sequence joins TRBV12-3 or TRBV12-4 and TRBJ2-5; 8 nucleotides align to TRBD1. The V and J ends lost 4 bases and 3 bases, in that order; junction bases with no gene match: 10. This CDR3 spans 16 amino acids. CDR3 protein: CASSSPGGGVKETQYF. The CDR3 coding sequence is TGTGCCAGCAGTTCCCCAGGGGGCGGGGTGAAAGAGACCCAGTACTTC.

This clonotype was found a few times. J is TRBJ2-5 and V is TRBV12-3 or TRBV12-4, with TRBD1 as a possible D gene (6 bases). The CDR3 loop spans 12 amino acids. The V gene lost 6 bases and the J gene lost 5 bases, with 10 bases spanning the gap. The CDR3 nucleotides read TGTGCCAGCAGGGGGGCCGTTGAGACCCAGTACTTC. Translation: CASRGAVETQYF.

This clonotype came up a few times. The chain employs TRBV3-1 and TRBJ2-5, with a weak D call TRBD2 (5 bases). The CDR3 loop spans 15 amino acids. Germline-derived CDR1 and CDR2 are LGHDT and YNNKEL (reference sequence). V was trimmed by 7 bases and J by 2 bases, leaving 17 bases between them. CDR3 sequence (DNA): TGTGCCAGCAAAACTGAACGGGGATTACAAGAGACCCAGTACTTC. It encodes CASKTERGLQETQYF.

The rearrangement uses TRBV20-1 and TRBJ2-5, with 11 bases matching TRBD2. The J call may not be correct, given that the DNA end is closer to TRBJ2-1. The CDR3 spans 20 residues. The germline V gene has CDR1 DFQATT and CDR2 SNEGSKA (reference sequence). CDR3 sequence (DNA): TGCAGTGCTACCAGGGACCCGGGACTAGCGGCGATCTGGGGGATCGATGAGCAGTTCTTC. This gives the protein CSATRDPGLAAIWGIDEQFF.

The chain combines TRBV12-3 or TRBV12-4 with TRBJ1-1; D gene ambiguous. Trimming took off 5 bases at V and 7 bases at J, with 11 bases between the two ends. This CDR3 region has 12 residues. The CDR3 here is CASSQWTSEAFF. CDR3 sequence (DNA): TGTGCCAGCAGTCAATGGACGAGTGAAGCTTTCTTT.

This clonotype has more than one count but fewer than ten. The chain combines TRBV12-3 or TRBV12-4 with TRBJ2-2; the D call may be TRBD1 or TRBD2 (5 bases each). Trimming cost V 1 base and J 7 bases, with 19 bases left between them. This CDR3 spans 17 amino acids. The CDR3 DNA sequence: TGTGCCAGCAGTTTAGAGCAGGGACGCGGGTTTTTCGGGGAGCTGTTTTTT. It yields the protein CASSLEQGRGFFGELFF.

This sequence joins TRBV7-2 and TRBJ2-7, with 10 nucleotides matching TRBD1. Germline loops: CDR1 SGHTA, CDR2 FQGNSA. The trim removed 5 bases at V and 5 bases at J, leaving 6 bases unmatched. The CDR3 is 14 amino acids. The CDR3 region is CASSHRDRGNEQYF. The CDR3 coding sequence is TGTGCCAGCAGCCACCGGGACAGGGGAAACGAGCAGTACTTC.

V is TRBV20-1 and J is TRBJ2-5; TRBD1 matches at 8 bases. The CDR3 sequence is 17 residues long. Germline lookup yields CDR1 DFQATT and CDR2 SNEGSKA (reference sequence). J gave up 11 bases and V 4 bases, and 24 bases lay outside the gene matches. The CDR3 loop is CSATPSGGQIMSLSQYF. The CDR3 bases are TGCAGTGCTACCCCGTCAGGGGGCCAAATAATGTCGTTATCTCAGTACTTC.